This entry lists 3 T cell receptor beta chains sequenced from one sample in a study of T cell repertoires in ileal Crohn's disease. Time point defined: neoterminal ileum biopsy at postoperative endoscopy, about 6 months after surgery. Clones were sequenced by immunoSEQ multiplex PCR, and TCRdb holds only the in-frame ones, with some missing. Of about 11,000 clones listed, 60% to 85% were seen once; the top ten hold approximately 7%. What was sequenced was ileal tissue. Source of these receptors: an adult with Crohn's disease.

This clone was seen once. This chain uses TRBV30 with TRBJ1-5; maybe TRBD1 (6 bases). Germline V gene data show CDR1 as GTSNPN and CDR2 as SVGIG (reference sequence). The CDR3 extends over 15 amino acids. Trimming shortened V by 1 base and J by 0 bases, and 10 bases separated the two germline ends. The CDR3 here is CAWSEGTHSNQPQHF. The DNA of the CDR3 is TGTGCCTGGAGTGAAGGGACACATAGCAATCAGCCCCAGCATTTT. Supplemented by reference TRBV30 and TRBJ1-5, the full variable domain reads SQTIHQWPATLVQPVGSPLSLECTVEGTSNPNLYWYRQAAGRGLQLLFYSVGIGQISSEVPQNLSASRPQDRQFILSSKKLLLSDSGFYLCAWSEGTHSNQPQHFGDGTRLSIL.

V usage is TRBV5-4 and J usage is TRBJ2-1; 8 nucleotides agree with TRBD2. This CDR3 comprises 14 residues. Germline loops: CDR1 SGHNT, CDR2 YYREEE (reference sequence). With 4 bases clipped from V and 8 bases from J, the junction kept 8 bases outside the gene matches. For the CDR3, the DNA is TGTGCCAGCAGCCCGGGACTAGTAGGCGATGAGCAGTTCTTC. It codes for CASSPGLVGDEQFF.

The chain carries TRBV6-5 and TRBJ1-1; 8 bases align to TRBD1. Unmatched junction bases numbered 5, after V lost 4 bases and J lost 7 bases. CDR1 and CDR2 (germline): MNHEY, SVGAGI. The CDR3 covers 13 residues. The CDR3 sequence is CASSSRQGLEAFF. In DNA, the CDR3 is TGTGCCAGCAGTTCCAGACAGGGGCTTGAAGCTTTCTTT.